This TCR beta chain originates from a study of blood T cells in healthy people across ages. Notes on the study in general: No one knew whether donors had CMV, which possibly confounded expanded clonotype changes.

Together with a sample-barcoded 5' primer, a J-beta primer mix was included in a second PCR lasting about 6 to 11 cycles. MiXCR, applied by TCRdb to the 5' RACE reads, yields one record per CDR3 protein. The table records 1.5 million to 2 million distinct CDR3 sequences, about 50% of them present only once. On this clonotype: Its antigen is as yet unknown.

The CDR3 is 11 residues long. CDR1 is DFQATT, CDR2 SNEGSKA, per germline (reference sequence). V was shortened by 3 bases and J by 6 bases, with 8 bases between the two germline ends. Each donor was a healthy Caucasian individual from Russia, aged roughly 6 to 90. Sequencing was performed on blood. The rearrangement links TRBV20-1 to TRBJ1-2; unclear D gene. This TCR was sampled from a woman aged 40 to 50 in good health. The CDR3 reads CSASGQHGYTF. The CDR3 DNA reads TGCAGTGCTAGTGGGCAGCATGGCTACACCTTC.